This T cell receptor beta chain was captured in a study of multiple sclerosis patients with progressive multifocal leukoencephalopathy. Study-wide points: Expanded clones at PML onset predated and persisted through natalizumab therapy.

About this clone: The antigen remains undetermined.

The CDR3 consists of 12 residues. The germline V gene has CDR1 SGDLS and CDR2 YYNGEE. V lost 1 base and J lost 6, with 4 bases in between. Assay used: immunoSEQ multiplex PCR; TCRdb lists only in-frame clones, some missing. The sample gives under 40,000 clones, 80% to 95% of which show up once; around 2.1% is in the top ten. Time point here: before natalizumab initiation. Sample: PBMCs. The chain couples TRBV9 to TRBJ2-2; D ambiguous. This receptor was taken from a man under 40 with multiple sclerosis. CDR3 sequence reads: CASSVFSGELFF. DNA for the CDR3: TGTGCCAGCAGCGTATTTTCCGGGGAGCTGTTTTTT. Variable domain in full (rest from reference TRBV9 and TRBJ2-2): DSGVTQTPKHLITATGQRVTLRCSPRSGDLSVYWYQQSLDQGLQFLIQYYNGEERAKGNILERFSAQQFPDLHSELNLSSLELGDSALYFCASSVFSGELFFGEGSRLTVL.